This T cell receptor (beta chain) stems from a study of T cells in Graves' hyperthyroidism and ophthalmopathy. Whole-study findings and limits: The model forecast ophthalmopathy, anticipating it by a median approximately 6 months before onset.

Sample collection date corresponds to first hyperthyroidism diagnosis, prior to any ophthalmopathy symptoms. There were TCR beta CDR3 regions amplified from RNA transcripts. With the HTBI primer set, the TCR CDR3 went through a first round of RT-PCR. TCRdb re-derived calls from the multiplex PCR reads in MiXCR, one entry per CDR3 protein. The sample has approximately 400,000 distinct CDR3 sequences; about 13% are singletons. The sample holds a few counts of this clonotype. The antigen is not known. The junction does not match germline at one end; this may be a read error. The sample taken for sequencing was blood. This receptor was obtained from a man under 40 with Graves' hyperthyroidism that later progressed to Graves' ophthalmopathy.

The CDR3 is CANSEGARSSYEQYF. CDR3 DNA sequence: TGTGCCAACAGTGAAGGGGCTAGGAGCTCCTACGAGCAGTACTTC. The chain couples TRBV6-1 to TRBJ2-7; D may be TRBD1 (5 bases). Germline values: CDR1 MNHNS, CDR2 SASEGT. CDR3 size: 15 residues.